These 27 T cell receptor beta chains were all obtained from the same sample, sequenced in a study of Ad26.COV2.S vaccination and SARS-CoV-2 variants. The treatment: about 20 received Ad26.COV2.S at low or high dose, single or two shots; roughly five received placebo; per-sample allocation not given. Specimen acquisition occurred on day 63 following the initial vaccine or placebo injection. TCRdb's copy holds only in-frame clones and misses some; the assay was immunoSEQ multiplex PCR. The sample records 350,000 to 400,000 clones, approximately 86% being singletons. Specimen: peripheral blood, collected in a trial of Ad26.COV2.S vaccine versus placebo. The receptors stem from a person aged 18-65 years who received the Ad26.COV2.S COVID-19 vaccine or a placebo.

This clone appeared a single time. This chain links TRBV27 with TRBJ1-1; TRBD1 aligns across 7 bases. The V and J ends lost 6 bases and 4 bases, in that order; junction bases with no gene match: 8. The CDR3 length is 14 residues. Germline CDR1 MNHEY, CDR2 SMNVEV (reference sequence). The CDR3: CASSAKPGGTEAFF. The CDR3, as DNA: TGTGCCAGCAGCGCGAAGCCAGGGGGCACTGAAGCTTTCTTT.

In its sample, this clone was seen a few times. At one boundary the junction diverges from the germline segment, which might be a read error. This chain joins TRBV29-1 and TRBJ1-5, with 9 bases lining up with TRBD1. The V gene's germline CDR1 is SQVTM and CDR2 ANQGSEA. The CDR3 consists of 14 residues. This CDR3 is CSVEETGGNQPQHF. The CDR3, as DNA: TGCAGTGTTGAGGAGACAGGGGGGAATCAGCCCCAGCATTTT. Filled out from reference TRBV29-1 and TRBJ1-5, the complete variable domain reads SAVISQKPSRDICQRGTSLTIQCQVDSQVTMMFWYRQQPGQSLTLIATANQGSEATYESGFVIDKFPISRPNLTFSTLTVSNMSPEDSSIYLCSVEETGGNQPQHFGDGTRLSIL.

Comment on this clone: A single base separates this from a much larger clone, so it may be a read error. Other DNA sequences in this sample translate to the same CDR3. The chain has TRBV3-1 (or the pseudogene TRBV3-2) and TRBJ1-3, with no clear D. V was shortened by 3 bases and J by 4 bases, with 4 bases between the two germline ends. Germline assignment: CDR1 LGHDT and CDR2 YNNKEL (reference sequence). The CDR3 consists of 12 residues. CDR3 in DNA: TGTGCCAGCAGCCAGGAGGGAAACACCATATATTTT. Translated, it gives CASSQEGNTIYF.

This clone was counted once. The chain couples TRBV6-6 to TRBJ1-2; 7 nucleotides line up with TRBD1. After removal of 2 bases from V and 0 bases from J, the junction contained 3 bases not matched to a gene. Germline values: CDR1 MNHNY, CDR2 SVGAGI (reference sequence). The CDR3 has 15 residues. Here the CDR3 reads CASSYRTGANYGYTF. In DNA form, the CDR3 reads TGTGCCAGCAGTTACAGGACAGGAGCTAACTATGGCTACACCTTC.

The chain uses TRBV5-6 and TRBJ2-1, with D possibly TRBD2 on 7 matching bases. Germline V gene data show CDR1 as SGHDT and CDR2 as YYEEEE. V lost 4 bases to trimming and J lost 4 bases, with 18 bases between them. The CDR3 sequence is 16 residues long. The CDR3 nucleotides read TGTGCCAGCAGCATAACTAGGGGGGGTTGGTACAATGAGCAGTTCTTC. Residues: CASSITRGGWYNEQFF. Using reference TRBV5-6 and TRBJ2-1 for the parts outside the CDR3, the full variable domain is DAGVTQSPTHLIKTRGQQVTLRCSPKSGHDTVSWYQQALGQGPQFIFQYYEEEERQRGNFPDRFSGHQFPNYSSELNVNALLLGDSALYLCASSITRGGWYNEQFFGPGTRLTVL.

The table lists this clone with a few counts. J is TRBJ1-3 and V is TRBV9; D possibly corresponds to TRBD1 (6 bases). Germline assignment: CDR1 SGDLS and CDR2 YYNGEE. CDR3 size: 17 residues. The V and J ends lost 6 bases and 3 bases respectively, with 22 bases between them. The CDR3 DNA reads TGTGCCAGCACCCGAGGACAGAGGGAAAGCGGTGGAAACACCATATATTTT. Translating gives CASTRGQRESGGNTIYF.

Points on this clone: Other DNA sequences in the same sample also yield this CDR3. The chain uses TRBV7-9 and TRBJ1-1, with no clear D. The germline gives CDR1 SEHNR, CDR2 FQNEAQ (reference sequence). Trimming stripped 0 bases from V and 2 bases from J, with 7 bases between. The CDR3 length is 14 residues. The CDR3 loop is CASSLAGVNTEAFF. The DNA for the CDR3 is TGTGCCAGCAGCTTAGCCGGAGTTAACACTGAAGCTTTCTTT.

The V gene is TRBV7-8, the J gene TRBJ1-2; D gene uncertain. Germline assignment: CDR1 SGHVS and CDR2 FQNEAQ. This CDR3 is built from 15 residues. Trimming removed 1 base at V and 5 bases at J, with 14 bases between. In nucleotides, the CDR3 is TGTGCCAGCAGCTTAGGGTTAGGGCCGGCTTATGGCTACACCTTC. It translates to CASSLGLGPAYGYTF.

V is TRBV5-1 and J is TRBJ2-5; perhaps TRBD2 as D (6 bases). CDR3 size: 16 residues. Germline CDR1 reads SGHRS; CDR2 reads YFSETQ. V was clipped by 0 bases and J by 2 bases, with 14 bases between them. CDR3 amino acids: CASSLVSGGEQETQYF. CDR3 in DNA: TGCGCCAGCAGCTTGGTTAGCGGAGGCGAACAAGAGACCCAGTACTTC.

This chain links TRBV6-6 with TRBJ2-1, with D uncertain. V gave up 7 bases and J gave up 7 bases, with 14 bases separating them. This CDR3 has 13 amino acids. Germline lookup yields CDR1 MNHNY and CDR2 SVGAGI (reference sequence). The CDR3 bases are TGTGCCAGCATCTTACGTCCTGGGAATGAGCAGTTCTTC. Translating it yields CASILRPGNEQFF.

The chain couples TRBV5-1 to TRBJ2-4, with TRBD2 identical over 9 bases. V was clipped by 0 bases and J by 1 base; unmatched bases: 5. The CDR3 runs to 17 residues. Per the germline V gene, CDR1 is SGHRS and CDR2 is YFSETQ. The CDR3 loop reads CASSLGELAGAKNIQYF. The CDR3 region has the DNA TGCGCCAGCAGCTTGGGCGAGCTAGCGGGGGCCAAAAACATTCAGTACTTC.

V is TRBV11-3 and J is TRBJ2-1; D may be TRBD1 or TRBD2 (5 bases each). Germline V gives CDR1 SGHNT, CDR2 YENEEA. The CDR3 spans 15 residues. The V gene lost 3 bases and the J gene lost 6 bases, with 15 bases spanning the gap. CDR3 DNA sequence: TGTGCCAGCAGCTTGGGTCGGGGACGGATCAATGAGCAGTTCTTC. Translated: CASSLGRGRINEQFF.

This chain uses TRBV6-4 with TRBJ1-1, with D hard to call. The germline V gene has CDR1 MRHNA and CDR2 SNTAGT. This CDR3 region has 13 residues. Trimming left V 6 bases short and J 0 bases short, with 8 bases between. CDR3 sequence (DNA): TGTGCCAGCAGATCTACAGTGAACACTGAAGCTTTCTTT. Its translation is CASRSTVNTEAFF.

The chain recombines TRBV27 with TRBJ2-1; D is uncertain. Per germline, CDR1 MNHEY and CDR2 SMNVEV (reference sequence). The CDR3 consists of 14 residues. The V and J ends lost 5 bases and 7 bases respectively, with 15 bases between them. The CDR3 sequence is CASSAVQGRNEQFF. The CDR3 DNA reads as TGTGCCAGCAGTGCCGTCCAAGGTCGAAATGAGCAGTTCTTC.

The chain employs TRBV19 and TRBJ1-2; 8 nucleotides agree with TRBD1. The CDR3 is 13 amino acids. J gave up 4 bases and V 6 bases, and 4 bases lay outside the gene matches. The germline gives CDR1 LNHDA, CDR2 SQIVND (reference sequence). CDR3 sequence reads: CASRGQESYGYTF. In DNA form, the CDR3 reads TGTGCCAGTAGGGGACAGGAGTCCTATGGCTACACCTTC.

The chain combines TRBV5-1 with TRBJ2-1; tentatively, D is TRBD1 (6 bases). The CDR3 contains 12 residues. Trimming cost V 2 bases and J 8 bases, with 8 bases left between them. In germline, CDR1 is SGHRS, CDR2 YFSETQ. In nucleotides, the CDR3 is TGCGCCAGCAGCTTTAACAGGGATGAGCAGTTCTTC. Translating it yields CASSFNRDEQFF.

The CDR3 DNA is TGCGCCAGCAGTGAGTGGCCAACTAATGAAAAACTGTTTTTT. As protein: CASSEWPTNEKLFF. This chain links TRBV10-2 with TRBJ1-4; no definite D call. The CDR3 length is 14 residues. Between the trimmed V and J ends, which lost 1 base and 0 bases, there was a span of 3 bases. The germline V gene encodes CDR1 WSHSY and CDR2 SAAADI.

The chain has TRBV7-2 and TRBJ2-5; D may be TRBD2 (6 bases). Germline assignment: CDR1 SGHTA and CDR2 FQGNSA. The germline V and J ends were trimmed by 1 base and 4 bases, with 13 bases remaining between them. The CDR3 has 15 residues. CDR3 in amino acids: CASSLVTLGGETQYF. In DNA, the CDR3 is TGTGCCAGCAGCTTAGTAACTTTGGGGGGAGAGACCCAGTACTTC.

The rearrangement joins TRBV4-3 to TRBJ2-3; tentative D call: TRBD2 (5 bases). V was cut by 1 base and J by 5 bases, with 16 bases left in between. This CDR3 spans 16 amino acids. Germline V gives CDR1 LGHNA, CDR2 YSLEER. CDR3 sequence reads: CASSQGPRGGQDTQYF. CDR3 nucleotide sequence: TGCGCCAGCAGCCAAGGACCCCGGGGTGGGCAAGATACGCAGTATTTT.

This chain uses TRBV6-6 with TRBJ2-7; D is perhaps TRBD2 (6 bases). V was clipped by 7 bases and J by 0 bases, with 7 bases between them. The CDR3 is 12 residues long. The germline gives CDR1 MNHNY, CDR2 SVGAGI (reference sequence). CDR3 amino acids: CASTGDSYEQYF. CDR3 nucleotides: TGTGCCAGCACGGGGGACTCCTACGAGCAGTACTTC.

The rearrangement links TRBV6-5 to TRBJ1-6, with D unresolved. This CDR3 has 12 residues. Deletions cut 7 bases from V and 9 bases from J, with 10 bases between. The germline gives CDR1 MNHEY, CDR2 SVGAGI. The CDR3 sequence is CASNTETSPLHF. Written as DNA, the CDR3 is TGTGCCAGCAATACAGAGACTTCACCCCTCCACTTT.

The rearrangement joins TRBV18 to TRBJ1-2; tentative D call: TRBD1 (6 bases). The V gene's germline CDR1 is KGHSH and CDR2 LQKENI. V was shortened by 2 bases and J by 4 bases, with 11 bases between the two germline ends. The CDR3 spans 14 residues. CDR3 sequence reads: CASSPGGTSYGYTF. CDR3 bases: TGTGCCAGCTCACCAGGCGGGACAAGCTATGGCTACACCTTC.

The V gene is TRBV19, the J gene TRBJ2-7; D gene uncertain. The CDR3 sequence is 14 residues long. V was shortened by 3 bases and J by 1 base, with 10 bases between the two germline ends. The germline V gene has CDR1 LNHDA and CDR2 SQIVND (reference sequence). CDR3 in amino acids: CASSIFVGSYEQYF. CDR3 DNA: TGTGCCAGTAGTATTTTCGTGGGATCCTACGAGCAGTACTTC.

The rearrangement links TRBV29-1 to TRBJ1-5; D remains unclear. This CDR3 has 10 amino acids. Trimming took off 6 bases at V and 5 bases at J, with 5 bases between the two ends. Germline assignment: CDR1 SQVTM and CDR2 ANQGSEA. The CDR3 DNA sequence: TGCAGCGTGGGTGATCAGCCCCAGCATTTT. This translates into CSVGDQPQHF.

This rearrangement joins TRBV2 to TRBJ2-7; D is unclear. CDR1 SNHLY and CDR2 FYNNEI come from the germline V gene. The CDR3 totals 15 residues. Deletions cut 3 bases from V and 3 bases from J, with 15 bases between. The CDR3: CASSEVILPNYEQYF. In nucleotides, the CDR3 is TGTGCCAGCAGTGAGGTAATACTTCCTAACTACGAGCAGTACTTC. Based on the CDR3 plus reference TRBV2 and TRBJ2-7, the full variable domain is EPEVTQTPSHQVTQMGQEVILRCVPISNHLYFYWYRQILGQKVEFLVSFYNNEISEKSEIFDDQFSVERPDGSNFTLKIRSTKLEDSAMYFCASSEVILPNYEQYFGPGTRLTVT.

The V and J genes are TRBV5-4 and TRBJ1-2; possibly TRBD1 for D (6 bases). Germline V gene lookup returns CDR1 SGHNT and CDR2 YYREEE (reference sequence). V was shortened by 6 bases and J by 7 bases, with 16 bases between the two germline ends. The CDR3 runs 13 residues. Here the CDR3 reads CASKRLQGGGYTF. The DNA of the CDR3 is TGTGCCAGCAAGCGACTACAGGGCGGTGGCTACACCTTC.

V is TRBV20-1 and J is TRBJ1-2; possibly TRBD1 for D (5 bases). Trimming stripped 3 bases from V and 5 bases from J, with 7 bases between. The CDR3 contains 11 residues. Germline CDR1 is DFQATT and CDR2 is SNEGSKA (reference sequence). In DNA form, the CDR3 reads TGCAGTGCTAGGGGACGGTATGGCTACACCTTC. Protein sequence: CSARGRYGYTF.